This entry features one TCR beta chain sequence. Its antigen remains unknown. There were at least 6 micrograms of total RNA extracted from every sample. Primed by a sample-barcoded 5' primer and a J-beta primer mix, a second PCR proceeded for 7 to 11 cycles. A 12-random-nucleotide template-switch adaptor tagged each cDNA molecule. TCRdb fed the 5' RACE reads into MiXCR, producing one record per CDR3 protein. The sample has some 1.5 million distinct CDR3 sequences, 28% seen once. This entry comes from a study of blood T cells in healthy people across ages. On the study more broadly: Template switching retrieved approximately one barcoded beta molecule for each two T cells.

This CDR3 has 16 amino acids. V was clipped by 4 bases and J by 2 bases; unmatched bases: 9. CDR1 is SGHRS, CDR2 YFSETQ, per germline. Notes on the study in general: Older individuals had lower TCR beta diversity per million T cells (the decline was roughly linear).

The source is a woman younger than 45 in good health. The V gene is TRBV5-1, the J gene TRBJ2-4, with 7 bases lining up with TRBD2. What was sequenced was blood. The DNA for the CDR3 is TGCGCCAGCAGCGGCGGGGGAGGGGACCCCAAAAACATTCAGTACTTC. This sequence encodes CASSGGGGDPKNIQYF.